Shown below are 19 T cell receptor beta chains from a single sample sequenced in a study of blood T cell repertoires in COVID-19 (dated by TCRdb to the early 2020s). Receptor libraries were prepared by the immunoSEQ multiplex PCR assay. This immuneACCESS table, as held by TCRdb, lists in-frame sequences with V and J called but not all clones. Of the missing ones, under half trace to an unresolved V gene in checked studies; the others have no known cause. In this sample the table shows tens of thousands of clones, 70% to 90% of which occur a single time. Jointly, the top ten make up 3% to 3.5% of the sample. Sequenced: peripheral blood. The receptors derive from a man aged 50 to 59 with acute or convalescent COVID-19.

The J gene is TRBJ1-2, the V gene TRBV6-5; 8 bases are a match to TRBD1. The CDR3 covers 16 residues. CDR1 and CDR2 (germline): MNHEY, SVGAGI. V was clipped by 4 bases and J by 2 bases; unmatched bases: 9. As DNA, the CDR3 is TGTGCCAGCAGTTTGTCCTCAGGGGGCGCAAACTATGGCTACACCTTC. Protein sequence: CASSLSSGGANYGYTF.

This rearrangement joins TRBV7-9 to TRBJ2-5, with D possibly being TRBD2 (6 bases). Germline V CDR1 and CDR2: SEHNR, FQNEAQ (reference sequence). The CDR3 contains 11 residues. Trimming removed 8 bases from V and 9 bases from J, with 13 bases in between. The CDR3 sequence: CASARREAQYF. CDR3 sequence (DNA): TGTGCCAGCGCCCGGAGGGAGGCCCAGTACTTC.

The rearrangement links TRBV7-2 to TRBJ2-7; D is unclear. With 4 bases removed from V and 7 bases from J, the gap between germline ends came to 8 bases. CDR3 length equals 11 residues. Germline CDR1 SGHTA, CDR2 FQGNSA. Written as DNA, the CDR3 is TGTGCCAGCAGCTCAGTCAGTGAGCAGTACTTC. Translation: CASSSVSEQYF.

The chain carries TRBV30 and TRBJ1-2; TRBD1 is a possible D gene (6 bases). Trimming pared 4 bases from V and 5 bases from J, leaving 23 bases between. This CDR3 region has 16 residues. In germline, CDR1 is GTSNPN, CDR2 SVGIG (reference sequence). Here the CDR3 DNA reads TGTGCCTGGATCTCCCTAGAGCGGGGGGCAGGTTATGGCTACACCTTC. Its protein product is CAWISLERGAGYGYTF.

This clone was counted only a few times. V gene TRBV19 combines with J gene TRBJ2-2; 11 bases fit TRBD2. V lost 9 bases, J lost 4 bases, and 7 bases stayed unmatched. The CDR3 extends over 15 amino acids. From germline, CDR1 is LNHDA and CDR2 SQIVND (reference sequence). CDR3 in DNA: TGTGCCAGCGTACTAGCGGGAGTTGGCACCGGGGAGCTGTTTTTT. Translated, it gives CASVLAGVGTGELFF. Complete variable domain (other parts from reference TRBV19 and TRBJ2-2): DGGITQSPKYLFRKEGQNVTLSCEQNLNHDAMYWYRQDPGQGLRLIYYSQIVNDFQKGDIAEGYSVSREKKESFPLTVTSAQKNPTAFYLCASVLAGVGTGELFFGEGSRLTVL.

The gene calls are TRBV9 and TRBJ2-2; the match to TRBD2 covers 12 bases. J was trimmed by 4 bases and V by 3 bases; bases with no gene match: 4. Germline V gene sequence: CDR1 SGDLS, CDR2 YYNGEE. The CDR3 runs to 16 residues. The CDR3, as DNA: TGTGCCAGCAGCGGAGGGGGACTAGCGGGCACCGGGGAGCTGTTTTTT. Amino acid sequence: CASSGGGLAGTGELFF.

The rearrangement joins TRBV6-1 to TRBJ1-2, with a weak D call TRBD1 (5 bases). In germline, CDR1 is MNHNS, CDR2 SASEGT. This CDR3 has 11 amino acids. V dropped 5 bases and J dropped 5 bases, with 6 bases sitting between them. CDR3 region: CASSPGYGYTF. CDR3 nucleotides: TGTGCCAGCAGTCCAGGGTATGGCTACACCTTC.

This chain uses TRBV5-4 with TRBJ2-1, with D unclear. The CDR3 has 15 residues. Germline CDR1 is SGHNT and CDR2 is YYREEE (reference sequence). The V end was cut by 4 bases, the J end by 8 bases, with 19 bases between. The CDR3 reads CASSPRGHPMDEQFF. In DNA, the CDR3 is TGTGCCAGCAGCCCGCGAGGTCATCCTATGGATGAGCAGTTCTTC.

The V gene is TRBV4-1, the J gene TRBJ2-7, with 8 bases that match TRBD1. With V trimmed by 0 bases and J by 4 bases, 5 bases remained unmatched. The CDR3 is made up of 15 amino acids. Germline assignment: CDR1 MGHRA and CDR2 YSYEKL. CDR3 loop: CASSQEPQGVYEQYF. The CDR3 DNA reads as TGCGCCAGCAGCCAAGAACCACAGGGGGTATACGAGCAGTACTTC.

The chain links TRBV30 to TRBJ2-7; 7 bases map to TRBD2. J lost 5 bases, V lost 2 bases, and 0 bases had no gene match. This CDR3 comprises 11 residues. Germline lookup yields CDR1 GTSNPN and CDR2 SVGIG (reference sequence). CDR3 sequence reads: CAWSRGDEQYF. The DNA of the CDR3 is TGTGCCTGGAGTCGGGGGGACGAGCAGTACTTC.

This clone was seen a single time. CDR3 protein: CASSPPRTEEAGELFF. As DNA, the CDR3 is TGTGCCAGCTCACCACCGAGGACAGAGGAAGCCGGGGAGCTGTTTTTT. J is TRBJ2-2 and V is TRBV18, with TRBD1 as a possible D gene (6 bases). The CDR3 loop spans 16 amino acids. Germline-derived CDR1 and CDR2 are KGHSH and LQKENI. Trimming stripped 0 bases from V and 6 bases from J, with 14 bases between.

V gene TRBV2 combines with J gene TRBJ2-5, with D maybe TRBD2 (6 bases). The V end was cut by 4 bases, the J end by 1 base, with 19 bases between. Germline CDR1 reads SNHLY; CDR2 reads FYNNEI. The CDR3 has 17 residues. Here the CDR3 reads CASSVYRTPSAQETQYF. The CDR3 DNA follows: TGTGCCAGCAGTGTCTACAGGACCCCTAGCGCCCAAGAGACCCAGTACTTC.

The chain uses TRBV27 and TRBJ2-7; weak D call: TRBD1 (7 bases). The CDR3 extends over 14 amino acids. The germline CDR1 and CDR2 sequences are MNHEY and SMNVEV (reference sequence). V was shortened by 5 bases and J by 5 bases, with 16 bases between the two germline ends. The DNA for the CDR3 is TGTGCCAGCAGTACCGTCAGGGGGAGGAACGAGCAGTACTTC. It codes for CASSTVRGRNEQYF.

The gene calls are TRBV4-3 and TRBJ1-2; 12 bases agree with TRBD1. Trimming removed 0 bases from V and 2 bases from J; junction bases left unmatched: 7. From germline, CDR1 is LGHNA and CDR2 YSLEER. This CDR3 comprises 18 residues. The CDR3, as DNA: TGCGCCAGCAGCCAAGAGCCGGGACAGGGGGCGAACAACTATGGCTACACCTTC. It translates to CASSQEPGQGANNYGYTF.

The V and J genes are TRBV28 and TRBJ2-1; the match to TRBD2 covers 11 bases. The CDR3 runs 16 residues. The V segment lost 5 bases and the J segment 9 bases; nucleotides outside the gene matches: 12. The V gene's germline CDR1 is MDHEN and CDR2 SYDVKM. CDR3 in DNA: TGTGCCAGCAGTATTGGGACTAGCGGAGGTTGGGGTGAGCAGTTCTTC. This translates into CASSIGTSGGWGEQFF. Supplemented by reference TRBV28 and TRBJ2-1, the full variable domain reads DVKVTQSSRYLVKRTGEKVFLECVQDMDHENMFWYRQDPGLGLRLIYFSYDVKMKEKGDIPEGYSVSREKKERFSLILESASTNQTSMYLCASSIGTSGGWGEQFFGPGTRLTVL.

V gene TRBV5-8 combines with J gene TRBJ1-4, with 8 nucleotides matching TRBD1. The V and J ends lost 5 bases and 6 bases, in that order; junction bases with no gene match: 3. This CDR3 spans 13 amino acids. From germline, CDR1 is SGHTS and CDR2 YDEGEE. Here the CDR3 reads CASSRQGYEKLFF. The CDR3 DNA is TGTGCCAGCAGTCGACAGGGGTATGAAAAACTGTTTTTT.

This clone was seen a handful of times. V is TRBV6-1 and J is TRBJ1-3, with 9 bases that match TRBD1. Trimming removed 2 bases from V and 0 bases from J; junction bases left unmatched: 5. CDR1 and CDR2 (germline): MNHNS, SASEGT. The CDR3 totals 17 residues. Here the CDR3 reads CASSEFWDRASGNTIYF. The CDR3 nucleotides are TGTGCCAGCAGTGAATTTTGGGACAGGGCCTCTGGAAACACCATATATTTT.

The CDR3 DNA reads TGTGCCAGCAGTCACAGGGTCGACGAGCAGTACTTC. Residues: CASSHRVDEQYF. The V call is TRBV3-1 (or the pseudogene TRBV3-2), the J call TRBJ2-7; tentatively, D is TRBD1 (6 bases). V dropped 6 bases and J dropped 5 bases, with 11 bases sitting between them. The CDR3 covers 12 residues. Per the germline V gene, CDR1 is LGHDT and CDR2 is YNNKEL (reference sequence).

The chain is built from TRBV10-3 and TRBJ1-2, with D possibly being TRBD1 (6 bases). The CDR3 has 14 residues. Germline loops: CDR1 ENHRY, CDR2 SYGVKD. Trimming left V 0 bases short and J 7 bases short, with 12 bases between. The CDR3 protein is CAISESAGGSGYTF. The CDR3 DNA sequence: TGTGCCATCAGTGAGTCAGCGGGGGGCTCTGGCTACACCTTC.